What follows is one T cell receptor delta chain and its context. Mismatch with germline at one junction end may stem from a read error. TCRdb re-called the reads via CATT. The sample shows 4,000 to 5,000 delta-chain clones, under 40% of them seen only once. The sample is drawn from a study of gamma-delta chains in newborns, infants, children. The wider study: Polyclonal expansion of innate γδ T cells after birth follows microbial exposure.

The CDR3 totals 23 residues. In germline, CDR1 is TSWWSYY, CDR2 QGS. This chain joins TRDV1 and TRDJ1; 7 bases are shared with TRDD3. Material for sequencing was blood. The receptor was isolated from a child who received the measles vaccine. The chain's CDR3 is CALGENRLRRYWGSEGYTGKLIF. CDR3 nucleotide sequence: TGTGCTCTTGGCGAAAATCGACTACGGAGATACTGGGGATCGGAGGGGTACACCGGTAAACTCATCTTT.